This TCR beta chain is drawn from a study of shared clonotypes between healthy human individuals. Germline CDR1 and CDR2: SGHTA and FQGTGA. CDR3 length: 12 residues. Trimming removed 3 bases from V and 11 bases from J; junction bases left unmatched: 1. The data were produced by immunoSEQ multiplex PCR, yet TCRdb's version contains in-frame clones alone and is incomplete. The sample consists of about 2.5 million clones, roughly 90% of them appearing once. The sequencing input was naive CD4+ T cells from PBMCs. The subset is: CD45RA+ positively selected. The TCR originated in a man aged 18-30 years in good health. Some clones in this sample may be carry-over from other donors' samples. The V gene is TRBV7-3, the J gene TRBJ1-6, with 7 bases fitting TRBD1. CDR3 sequence (DNA): TGTGCCAGCAGCTTTCAGGGGGCACCCCTCCACTTT. This codes for CASSFQGAPLHF.